This T cell receptor (beta chain) was sequenced for a study of T cell repertoires in cytomegalovirus infection. Background on the study: CMV infection and matching HLA type were both indicated by public TCR beta signatures.

MiXCR, run by TCRdb on the reads, gives a single entry per CDR3 protein. The sample has about 130,000 distinct CDR3 sequences, almost 9% seen once. Trimming removed 1 base from V and 4 bases from J, with 14 bases in between. CDR1 SGHDN and CDR2 FVKESK come from the germline V gene. The CDR3 is 16 residues long. Notes on the study in general: Summed frequency of public TCR beta families distinguished CMV carriers with the relevant HLA. There were HLA-C-restricted CMV-specific TCR beta clonotypes dominating the ex vivo response.

Notes on this clonotype: Its target is not known.

The TCR originated in a human donor in good health (CMV status not recorded). Some clones in this sample may be carry-over from other donors' samples. Sequencing was carried out using PBMCs. The J gene is TRBJ2-1, the V gene TRBV14; a weak D match, TRBD1 (5 bases). The CDR3 spells CASSQGNRRGYNEQFF. CDR3 nucleotides: TGTGCCAGCAGCCAAGGGAACAGGCGCGGATACAATGAGCAGTTCTTC.